These 8 T cell receptor beta chains were all obtained from the same sample, sequenced in a study of beta chain features in type 1 diabetes. The entirety of the isolated RNA underwent reverse transcription, so expressed TCRB transcripts were sequenced. Using immunoSEQ multiplex PCR, the repertoire was profiled, and TCRdb retains in-frame clones only, with some absent. The data contain roughly 240,000 clones, roughly 13% of them singletons. The sequenced material came from naive CD4+ T cells from blood. Source of these receptors: a woman in her thirties or forties in good health.

The V gene is TRBV10-3, the J gene TRBJ1-4, with 10 bases identical to TRBD1. The CDR3 extends over 13 amino acids. V lost 11 bases and J lost 6; bases outside the gene matches: 6. Germline CDR1 is ENHRY and CDR2 is SYGVKD. The CDR3 DNA reads as TGTGCCGCCGGACAGGGGGAGGATGAAAAACTGTTTTTT. Protein sequence: CAAGQGEDEKLFF.

J is TRBJ1-2 and V is TRBV27; the D gene is possibly TRBD1 (5 bases). Germline assignment: CDR1 MNHEY and CDR2 SMNVEV (reference sequence). V shed 6 bases and J shed 5 bases, with 22 bases lying between them. This CDR3 is 16 amino acids long. The chain's CDR3 is CASSFQPGGGGYGYTF. The CDR3 DNA reads as TGTGCCAGCAGCTTCCAACCCGGCGGGGGTGGGTATGGCTACACCTTC.

A few counts support this clone. The chain joins TRBV5-1 to TRBJ2-7; tentative D call: TRBD1 (6 bases). CDR1 is SGHRS, CDR2 YFSETQ, per germline. Trimming stripped 2 bases from V and 1 base from J, with 19 bases between. The CDR3 spans 17 residues. The CDR3 reads CASSLASWDKGSYEQYF. Here the CDR3 DNA reads TGCGCCAGCAGCTTAGCGTCATGGGACAAAGGATCCTACGAGCAGTACTTC. The full variable domain, with the rest looked up from reference TRBV5-1 and TRBJ2-7, is KAGVTQTPRYLIKTRGQQVTLSCSPISGHRSVSWYQQTPGQGLQFLFEYFSETQRNKGNFPGRFSGRQFSNSRSEMNVSTLELGDSALYLCASSLASWDKGSYEQYFGPGTRLTVT.

The rearrangement joins TRBV6-1 to TRBJ2-7; 11 nucleotides agree with TRBD1. The CDR3 extends over 15 amino acids. Germline V gene lookup returns CDR1 MNHNS and CDR2 SASEGT. V lost 7 bases, J lost 2 bases, and 7 bases stayed unmatched. This CDR3 reads CASNRGTGGAYEQYF. The DNA for the CDR3 is TGTGCCAGCAACCGAGGGACAGGGGGAGCCTACGAGCAGTACTTC.

The chain uses TRBV10-1 and TRBJ1-5; D gene uncertain. The V end was cut by 3 bases, the J end by 3 bases, with 12 bases between. CDR1 is WNHNN and CDR2 is SYGVQD in the germline V gene (reference sequence). This CDR3 spans 15 amino acids. The CDR3 nucleotides are TGCGCCAGCAGTGAAGGTCGAGGGAACAATCAGCCCCAGCATTTT. Encoded protein: CASSEGRGNNQPQHF.

The chain carries TRBV6-6 and TRBJ2-7; possible D gene TRBD1, 6 bases. In germline, CDR1 is MNHNY, CDR2 SVGAGI (reference sequence). CDR3 size: 14 residues. The V gene lost 6 bases and the J gene lost 2 bases, with 14 bases spanning the gap. For the CDR3, the DNA is TGTGCCAGCAGGCGAGGGGGAAGGGCCTACGAGCAGTACTTC. Encoded protein: CASRRGGRAYEQYF.

J is TRBJ2-1 and V is TRBV5-1; a possible D gene is TRBD2 (6 bases). CDR3 length equals 12 residues. V was shortened by 2 bases and J by 10 bases, with 10 bases between the two germline ends. Germline V gene lookup returns CDR1 SGHRS and CDR2 YFSETQ. The CDR3 DNA reads TGCGCCAGCAGCTTAAACGGAGGGGAGCAGTTCTTC. Encoded protein: CASSLNGGEQFF.

This clone showed up many times. The chain couples TRBV7-2 to TRBJ2-7; 9 positions agree with TRBD1. CDR3 length: 12 amino acids. CDR1 is SGHTA, CDR2 FQGNSA, per germline. Trimming cost V 10 bases and J 5 bases; bases outside gene matches: 6. The CDR3 DNA is TGTGCCATCTGGGACAGGGAGGACGAGCAGTACTTC. The encoded protein is CAIWDREDEQYF.